Below, one T cell receptor (beta chain) is given with its context. Its antigen is not known. CDR1 and CDR2 from the germline V gene are MRHNA and SNTAGT. The CDR3 is made up of 15 amino acids. Trimming cost V 3 bases and J 10 bases; bases outside gene matches: 9. These data originate in a study of T cell responses to AZD1222 COVID-19 vaccine. This table comes from immunoSEQ multiplex PCR, and its TCRdb copy is limited to in-frame clones, with some not included. The repertoire holds around 170,000 clones, with about 91% as singletons. Notes on the study in general: After the peak T cell response, and only then, were repertoires sampled. Possibly, clonal diversity was underestimated; donors were largely white British and included more females.

This clonotype was sampled from an adult who received the AZD1222 COVID-19 vaccine. This sequence joins TRBV6-4 and TRBJ1-6; 7 nucleotides line up with TRBD1. Sequencing was performed on peripheral blood, taken 28 days after the second AZD1222 dose. This chain's CDR3 is CASSEKGAFRSPLHF. DNA for the CDR3: TGTGCCAGCAGTGAAAAGGGGGCCTTTCGATCACCCCTCCACTTT.